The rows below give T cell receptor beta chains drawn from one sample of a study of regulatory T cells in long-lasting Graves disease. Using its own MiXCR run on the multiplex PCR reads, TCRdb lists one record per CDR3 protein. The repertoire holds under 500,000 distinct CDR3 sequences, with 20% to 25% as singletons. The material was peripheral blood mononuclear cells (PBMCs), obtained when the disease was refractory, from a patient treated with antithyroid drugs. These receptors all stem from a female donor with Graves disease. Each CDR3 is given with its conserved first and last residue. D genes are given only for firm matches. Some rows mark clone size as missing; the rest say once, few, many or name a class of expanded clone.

CASSQVGYGELFF TGTGCCAGCAGCCAAGTGGGGTACGGGGAGCTGTTTTTT TRBJ2-2 - TRBV3-1 -
CASSSQTAPYSGNTIYF TGTGCCAGCAGCTCACAGACAGCTCCTTACTCTGGAAACACCATATATTTT TRBJ1-3 once TRBV7-2 -
CASSPTGDSSSQHF TGTGCCAGCTCACCCACAGGGGACTCATCCTCCCAGCATTTT TRBJ1-5 few TRBV18 TRBD1
CASSLWRLGQGTDTQYF TGTGCCAGCAGTTTATGGAGGTTGGGACAGGGGACAGATACGCAGTATTTT TRBJ2-3 - TRBV28 TRBD1
CASLDSRSEKLFF TGTGCCAGCCTGGACAGCCGGAGTGAAAAACTGTTTTTT TRBJ1-4 many TRBV28 -
CASSEHGQAAGELFF TGTGCCAGCAGTGAGCATGGACAGGCCGCCGGGGAGCTGTTTTTT TRBJ2-2 - TRBV6-1 TRBD1
CASSLERGRRWDTQYF TGTGCCAGCAGCTTAGAACGGGGCAGAAGGTGGGATACGCAGTATTTT TRBJ2-3 - TRBV11-2 -
CAIIGTGKAYEQYF TGTGCCATCATAGGGACAGGCAAAGCCTACGAGCAGTACTTC TRBJ2-7 - TRBV10-3 TRBD1
CASSLDRSRGEELFF TGCGCCAGCAGCCTCGACAGGTCCCGTGGTGAGGAACTGTTTTTT TRBJ1-4 many TRBV5-1 -
CASSPYQGVHAEKLFF TGTGCCAGCAGTCCATATCAGGGGGTTCACGCTGAAAAACTGTTTTTT TRBJ1-4 many TRBV28 TRBD1
CASSLWQDSSTNQPQHF TGTGCCAGCAGTTTATGGCAGGACAGCTCCACAAATCAGCCCCAGCATTTT TRBJ1-5 many TRBV28 -
CASSIATGRNTEAFF TGTGCCAGTAGTATAGCGACAGGGAGAAACACTGAAGCTTTCTTT TRBJ1-1 many TRBV19 TRBD1
CASSLDAQRAEQFF TGCGCCAGCAGCTTGGACGCTCAAAGAGCCGAGCAGTTCTTC TRBJ2-1 few TRBV5-1 -
CAISVEGSIYEQYF TGTGCCATCAGTGTTGAGGGGTCCATCTACGAGCAGTACTTC TRBJ2-7 few TRBV10-3 -
CASSSQGYEQYF TGTGCCAGCAGTTCACAGGGATACGAGCAGTACTTC TRBJ2-7 many TRBV7-9 -
CSVADTGASYEQYF TGCAGCGTTGCCGACACCGGGGCATCTTACGAGCAGTACTTC TRBJ2-7 - TRBV29-1 -
CASSRAGVQPQHF TGTGCCAGCAGTCGGGCAGGGGTTCAGCCCCAGCATTTT TRBJ1-5 many TRBV2 -
CASSQQSYNEQFF TGCGCCAGCAGCCAGCAGTCCTACAATGAGCAGTTCTTC TRBJ2-1 - TRBV4-3 -
CARSFPQLPAGNTIYF TGTGCCAGAAGCTTTCCCCAACTCCCCGCTGGAAACACCATATATTTT TRBJ1-3 few TRBV7-9 -
CASSLELATDTQYF TGCGCCAGCAGCTTGGAGCTAGCGACAGATACGCAGTATTTT TRBJ2-3 few TRBV5-1 -
CASSLGTGGPSYNSPLHF TGTGCCAGCAGCTTAGGGACAGGGGGTCCCTCCTATAATTCACCCCTCCACTTT TRBJ1-6 many TRBV7-2 TRBD1
CSARDRPAPEKLFF TGCAGTGCTAGAGATCGTCCGGCCCCCGAAAAACTGTTTTTT TRBJ1-4 few TRBV20-1 -
CASQNTGELFF TGTGCCAGCCAAAACACCGGGGAGCTGTTTTTT TRBJ2-2 few TRBV28 -
CASSLALGEGYEQYF TGTGCCAGCAGCTTAGCCCTCGGTGAAGGGTACGAGCAGTACTTC TRBJ2-7 few TRBV7-2 -
CATSRDLTYEQYF TGTGCCACCTCCCGGGATCTAACCTACGAGCAGTACTTC TRBJ2-7 - TRBV28 -
CASMRETGYTGELFF TGTGCCAGCATGCGGGAGACGGGGTACACCGGGGAGCTGTTTTTT TRBJ2-2 many TRBV28 TRBD2
CASSDNGGGNNQPQHF TGTGCCAGCAGCGACAACGGGGGAGGGAACAATCAGCCCCAGCATTTT TRBJ1-5 few TRBV9 -
CASGLEGQGLSGANVLTF TGTGCTAGTGGTTTGGAGGGACAGGGGCTCTCTGGGGCCAACGTCCTGACTTTC TRBJ2-6 many TRBV12-5 TRBD1
CASSQEQGNEKLFF TGTGCCAGCAGCCAAGAACAGGGCAACGAAAAACTGTTTTTT TRBJ1-4 few TRBV3-1 -
CASSYSRLQETQYF TGTGCCAGCAGTTACTCGAGACTCCAAGAGACCCAGTACTTC TRBJ2-5 many TRBV6-2/TRBV6-3 -
CASSPGEQEETQYF TGTGCCAGCTCACCGGGGGAGCAAGAAGAGACCCAGTACTTC TRBJ2-5 many TRBV18 -
CAWTLQGVGEQYF TGTGCCTGGACCCTACAGGGGGTCGGCGAGCAGTACTTC TRBJ2-7 many TRBV30 TRBD1
CASSFKTGSTGELFF TGTGCCAGCAGTTTCAAGACAGGGTCCACCGGGGAGCTGTTTTTT TRBJ2-2 many TRBV2 TRBD1
CAIKGSASTDTQYF TGTGCCATCAAGGGTAGCGCGAGCACAGATACGCAGTATTTT TRBJ2-3 - TRBV10-3 -
CASSVGVWGYEQYF TGTGCCAGCAGTGTTGGGGTATGGGGCTACGAGCAGTACTTC TRBJ2-7 many TRBV2 -
CASSYGTSGVGMGETQYF TGTGCCAGCAGTTACGGGACTAGCGGAGTGGGAATGGGAGAGACCCAGTACTTC TRBJ2-5 many TRBV6-2/TRBV6-3 TRBD2
CASSVGLAGLYEQYF TGTGCCAGCAGCGTAGGGCTAGCGGGTCTCTACGAGCAGTACTTC TRBJ2-7 once TRBV9 TRBD2